This T cell receptor beta chain was observed in a study of CD8 T cells in cerebrospinal fluid in Alzheimer's disease. TCRdb reprocessed the 10x single-cell sequencing reads, with one entry per CDR3 protein and no DNA. With about 1,200 distinct CDR3 sequences in the sample, the ten largest clones hold roughly 8.2%. By frequency, this clonotype is medium-sized (0.01 to 0.1%). Germline V gene sequence: CDR1 SNHLY, CDR2 FYNNEI. This CDR3 spans 13 amino acids. The receptor was derived from a human donor in good health. Specimen: cerebrospinal fluid. The chain has TRBV2 and TRBJ1-1. The CDR3 loop reads CASSVRVNTEAFF.